Shown below are 17 T cell receptor beta chains from a single sample sequenced in a study of control samples from healthy donors and cancer patients. The method was immunoSEQ multiplex PCR; TCRdb's version includes in-frame clones alone and lacks a portion of them. The repertoire includes about 48,000 clones, over 90% of them detected once, and 20% to 25% sits in the top ten. Sequencing input: PBMCs. Every receptor here comes from a woman in her fifties or sixties with head and neck cancer.

This chain uses TRBV6-5 with TRBJ2-7, with a tentative D call TRBD2 (6 bases). Trimming took 5 bases from V and 3 from J, leaving 11 bases between them. There are 13 residues in the CDR3. CDR1 and CDR2 from the germline V gene are MNHEY and SVGAGI. CDR3 nucleotide sequence: TGTGCCAGCAGTCCCCGGGGGATCTACGAGCAGTACTTC. It encodes CASSPRGIYEQYF.

This chain links TRBV19 with TRBJ1-3; unclear D gene. Trimming removed 6 bases at V and 0 bases at J, with 15 bases between. CDR1 and CDR2 from the germline V gene are LNHDA and SQIVND (reference sequence). The CDR3 length is 16 residues. The CDR3 DNA reads TGTGCCAGTAGGACTTTGGACGTAGACTCTGGAAACACCATATATTTT. Translated, it gives CASRTLDVDSGNTIYF.

The chain is built from TRBV18 and TRBJ1-5; D perhaps matches TRBD1 (5 bases). The germline CDR1 and CDR2 sequences are KGHSH and LQKENI. This CDR3 has 14 amino acids. The V end was cut by 4 bases, the J end by 9 bases, with 16 bases between. The CDR3 sequence: CASSLGRPMGPQHF. The CDR3 nucleotides are TGTGCCAGCTCACTGGGACGGCCCATGGGGCCCCAGCATTTT.

V is TRBV30 and J is TRBJ2-2, with D maybe TRBD1 (7 bases). Germline V gives CDR1 GTSNPN, CDR2 SVGIG (reference sequence). Trimming pared 7 bases from V and 5 bases from J, leaving 17 bases between. The CDR3 sequence is 14 residues long. The CDR3 DNA follows: TGTGCCTTCCCAGGGGGAGGAAGGACCGGGGAGCTGTTTTTT. This translates into CAFPGGGRTGELFF.

In DNA form, the CDR3 reads TGTGCCAGCAGGAACAGGCGAGCCGCTTATGGCTACACCTTC. Amino acids: CASRNRRAAYGYTF. The V call is TRBV28, the J call TRBJ1-2; possible D gene TRBD1, 5 bases. CDR1 and CDR2 (germline): MDHEN, SYDVKM. The CDR3 extends over 14 amino acids. Trimming shortened V by 6 bases and J by 5 bases, and 16 bases separated the two germline ends.

This clone was seen once. The rearrangement links TRBV27 to TRBJ2-3; 10 positions match TRBD2. V lost 5 bases, J lost 6 bases, and 8 bases stayed unmatched. This CDR3 comprises 15 residues. Germline loops: CDR1 MNHEY, CDR2 SMNVEV (reference sequence). The CDR3 coding sequence is TGTGCCAGCAGTCCCCGGACTAGCGGTGCGGATACGCAGTATTTT. Its protein is CASSPRTSGADTQYF.

This clone came up once. The V and J genes are TRBV12-3 or TRBV12-4 and TRBJ1-1, with D perhaps TRBD1 (6 bases). CDR3 length: 12 amino acids. The V gene lost 6 bases and the J gene lost 10 bases, with 15 bases spanning the gap. DNA of the CDR3: TGTGCCAGCAGGCTACAGGGCCGAGGAGCTTTCTTT. It is translated as CASRLQGRGAFF.

This chain connects TRBV6-1 to TRBJ2-2; the D gene is possibly TRBD1 (6 bases). V was pared by 1 base and J by 4 bases, with 13 bases between. Germline loops: CDR1 MNHNS, CDR2 SASEGT. The length of the CDR3 is 16 residues. CDR3 sequence: CASSEGSDRTTGELFF. In DNA, the CDR3 is TGTGCCAGCAGTGAAGGGTCGGACAGAACCACCGGGGAGCTGTTTTTT.

V is TRBV5-1 and J is TRBJ1-6; D gene unclear. V lost 2 bases and J 6 bases, leaving 12 bases between the germline ends. The CDR3 has 15 amino acids. Germline V gene sequence: CDR1 SGHRS, CDR2 YFSETQ. The CDR3 DNA sequence: TGCGCCAGCAGCTTAGACTTGGGGTCTAATTCACCCCTCCACTTT. This sequence encodes CASSLDLGSNSPLHF. The whole variable domain, filled in from reference TRBV5-1 and TRBJ1-6, reads KAGVTQTPRYLIKTRGQQVTLSCSPISGHRSVSWYQQTPGQGLQFLFEYFSETQRNKGNFPGRFSGRQFSNSRSEMNVSTLELGDSALYLCASSLDLGSNSPLHFGNGTRLTVT.

This chain links TRBV6-5 with TRBJ2-3; D remains unclear. Trimming removed 4 bases from V and 1 base from J, with 6 bases in between. CDR3 length: 13 amino acids. In germline, CDR1 is MNHEY, CDR2 SVGAGI. The CDR3 DNA is TGTGCCAGCAGTTTGGACCGCACAGATACGCAGTATTTT. Its translation: CASSLDRTDTQYF.

This chain uses TRBV30 with TRBJ1-2; no reliable D call. Germline CDR1 is GTSNPN and CDR2 is SVGIG (reference sequence). Trimming pared 3 bases from V and 2 bases from J, leaving 10 bases between. The CDR3 loop spans 13 amino acids. The CDR3 region is CAWRGRTNYGYTF. Here the CDR3 DNA reads TGTGCCTGGAGGGGCAGAACAAACTATGGCTACACCTTC.

This rearrangement joins TRBV30 to TRBJ1-6; 7 bases are shared with TRBD1. The germline V gene encodes CDR1 GTSNPN and CDR2 SVGIG (reference sequence). After removal of 1 base from V and 7 bases from J, the junction contained 1 base not matched to a gene. This CDR3 is 13 amino acids long. CDR3 protein: CAWSETGNSPLHF. The CDR3 coding sequence is TGTGCCTGGAGTGAGACAGGGAATTCACCCCTCCACTTT.

This clone was seen just once. This chain connects TRBV2 to TRBJ2-7; a possible D gene is TRBD2 (6 bases). This CDR3 has 13 residues. Trimming removed 6 bases at V and 0 bases at J, with 9 bases between. Germline values: CDR1 SNHLY, CDR2 FYNNEI. The CDR3 here is CASRAGPSYEQYF. As DNA, the CDR3 is TGTGCCAGCAGGGCGGGGCCCTCCTACGAGCAGTACTTC.

This chain joins TRBV11-2 and TRBJ2-2; 7 nucleotides align to TRBD2. The CDR3 length is 15 residues. CDR1 is SGHAT and CDR2 is FQNNGV in the germline V gene. V trimming: 4 bases; J trimming: 5 bases; junction bases outside the gene matches: 7. For the CDR3, the DNA is TGTGCCAGCAGCTCCCTCCGGGGAGGGACCGGGGAGCTGTTTTTT. This gives the protein CASSSLRGGTGELFF.

This rearrangement joins TRBV6-5 to TRBJ1-1; a weak D match, TRBD1 (6 bases). The CDR3 is 15 residues long. V lost 6 bases and J 0 bases, leaving 14 bases between the germline ends. Germline V gives CDR1 MNHEY, CDR2 SVGAGI. DNA of the CDR3: TGTGCCAGCAGCCGAGGGGGTAACATGAACACTGAAGCTTTCTTT. The encoded protein is CASSRGGNMNTEAFF.

The V call is TRBV6-1, the J call TRBJ2-7; 9 bases agree with TRBD1. This CDR3 comprises 15 residues. From germline, CDR1 is MNHNS and CDR2 SASEGT. J lost 2 bases, V lost 1 base, and 3 bases had no gene match. CDR3 amino acids: CASSEVTGGAYEQYF. Here the CDR3 DNA reads TGTGCCAGCAGTGAAGTTACAGGGGGCGCCTACGAGCAGTACTTC.

The V call is TRBV7-2, the J call TRBJ1-3; D possibly corresponds to TRBD1 (6 bases). The CDR3 is made up of 15 amino acids. Germline V gives CDR1 SGHTA, CDR2 FQGNSA. V lost 3 bases to trimming and J lost 2 bases, with 11 bases between them. The CDR3 loop is CASSFAGAPGNTIYF. The CDR3 nucleotides read TGTGCCAGCAGCTTCGCAGGGGCCCCTGGAAACACCATATATTTT.